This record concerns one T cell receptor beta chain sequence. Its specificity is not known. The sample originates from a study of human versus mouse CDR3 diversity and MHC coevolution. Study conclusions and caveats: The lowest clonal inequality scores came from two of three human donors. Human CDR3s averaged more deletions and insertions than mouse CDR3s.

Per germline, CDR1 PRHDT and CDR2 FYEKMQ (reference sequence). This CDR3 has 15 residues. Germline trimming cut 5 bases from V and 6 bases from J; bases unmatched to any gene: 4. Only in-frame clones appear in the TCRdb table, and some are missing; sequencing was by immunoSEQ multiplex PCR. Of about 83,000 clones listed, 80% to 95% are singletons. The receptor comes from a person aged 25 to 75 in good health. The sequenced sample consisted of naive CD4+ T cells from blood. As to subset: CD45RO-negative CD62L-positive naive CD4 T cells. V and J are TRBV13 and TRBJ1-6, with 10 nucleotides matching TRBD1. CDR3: CASSIRDRGNSPLHF. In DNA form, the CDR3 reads TGTGCCAGCAGCATCCGGGACAGGGGTAATTCACCCCTCCACTTT.